This T cell receptor (beta chain) came from a study of technical replicates of blood from several donors. Germline trimming cut 0 bases from V and 0 bases from J; bases unmatched to any gene: 2. CDR1 is SEHNR and CDR2 is FQNEAQ in the germline V gene (reference sequence). The CDR3 is 15 residues long. Clones were read by immunoSEQ multiplex PCR, and TCRdb kept only the in-frame ones, dropping some. The sample contains about 16,000 clones, around nine tenths of which appear only once. This clone was seen a single time. The receptor was isolated from a human donor in good health. Sequencing used PBMCs. The genes are TRBV7-9 and TRBJ2-7; 7 bases are shared with TRBD2. CDR3 sequence: CASSLASGPSYEQYF. CDR3 nucleotide sequence: TGTGCCAGCAGCTTAGCTAGCGGGCCCTCCTACGAGCAGTACTTC.